This T cell receptor beta chain was found in a study of cytomegalovirus exposure and HLA in healthy donors. General study results and limits: Some V segments, including TRBV6-2 and TRBV6-3, were excluded as indistinguishable.

The PCR contained 60 Vbeta and 13 Jbeta primers. Sequencing was performed with immunoSEQ multiplex PCR; in TCRdb, only in-frame clones are kept and a portion is missing. The sample shows about 120,000 clones, approximately 72% of them seen only once. Germline-derived CDR1 and CDR2 are MDHEN and SYDVKM. The V end was cut by 3 bases, the J end by 15 bases, with 6 bases between. The CDR3 covers 9 residues. With respect to this clone: The antigen is undetermined.

Sequencing input: PBMCs. This chain connects TRBV28 to TRBJ2-1, with D unclear. This TCR came from a man between 18 and 29 years old in good health and CMV-seronegative. The DNA for the CDR3 is TGTGCCAGCAGTTTCCCTCCGTTCTTC. Protein product: CASSFPPFF.